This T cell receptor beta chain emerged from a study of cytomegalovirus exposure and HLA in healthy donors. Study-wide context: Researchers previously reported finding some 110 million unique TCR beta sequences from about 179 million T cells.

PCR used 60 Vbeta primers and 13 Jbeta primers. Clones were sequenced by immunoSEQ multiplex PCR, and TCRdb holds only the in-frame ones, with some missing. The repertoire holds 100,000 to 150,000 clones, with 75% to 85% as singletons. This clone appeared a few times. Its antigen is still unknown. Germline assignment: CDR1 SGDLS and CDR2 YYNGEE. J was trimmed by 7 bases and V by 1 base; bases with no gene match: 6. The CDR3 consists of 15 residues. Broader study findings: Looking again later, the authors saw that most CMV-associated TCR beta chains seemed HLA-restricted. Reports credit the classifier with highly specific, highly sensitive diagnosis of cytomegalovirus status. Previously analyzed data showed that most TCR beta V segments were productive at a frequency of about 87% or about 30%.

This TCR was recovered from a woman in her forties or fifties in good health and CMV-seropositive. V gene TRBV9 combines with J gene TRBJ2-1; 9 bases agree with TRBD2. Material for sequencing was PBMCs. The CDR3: CASSVLAGLGNEQFF. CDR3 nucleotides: TGTGCCAGCAGCGTACTAGCGGGGTTAGGTAATGAGCAGTTCTTC.